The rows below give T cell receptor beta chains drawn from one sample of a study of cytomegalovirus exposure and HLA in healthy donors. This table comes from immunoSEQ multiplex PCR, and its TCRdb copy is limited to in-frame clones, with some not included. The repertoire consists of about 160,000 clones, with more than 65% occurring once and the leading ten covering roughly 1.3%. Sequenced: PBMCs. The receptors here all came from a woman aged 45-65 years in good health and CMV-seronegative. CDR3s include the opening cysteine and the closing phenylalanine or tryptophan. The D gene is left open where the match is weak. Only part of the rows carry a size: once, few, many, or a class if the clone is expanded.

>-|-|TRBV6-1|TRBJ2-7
TGTGCCAGCAGGGAAGGACAGACAATCATCTACGAGCAGTACTTC
CASREGQTIIYEQYF
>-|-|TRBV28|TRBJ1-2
TGTGCCAGCCAAAACTACGGGGGCTATGGCTACACCTTC
CASQNYGGYGYTF
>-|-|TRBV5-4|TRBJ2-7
TGTGCCAGCAGCGGGAACGGACTACGGTTCTCCTACGAGCAGTACTTC
CASSGNGLRFSYEQYF
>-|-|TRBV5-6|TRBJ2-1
TGTGCCAGCAGCTACTCTAGCGCCATGTACAATGAGCAGTTCTTC
CASSYSSAMYNEQFF
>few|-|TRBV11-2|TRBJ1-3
TGTGCCAGCAGCTCCGTCCAGTACTCTGGAAACACCATATATTTT
CASSSVQYSGNTIYF
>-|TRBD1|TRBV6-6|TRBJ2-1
TGTGCCAGCAGAGGGACAGGAAATTACAATGAGCAGTTCTTC
CASRGTGNYNEQFF
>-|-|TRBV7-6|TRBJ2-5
TGTGCCAGCAGCCCCCTCCAGGGTAGTCTAGAAGAGACCCAGTACTTC
CASSPLQGSLEETQYF
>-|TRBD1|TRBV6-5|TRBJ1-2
TGTGCCAGCCGGGGGACAGGGCCCAACTATGGCTACACCTTC
CASRGTGPNYGYTF
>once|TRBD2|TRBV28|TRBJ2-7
TGTGCCAGCAGTTCTGATCTGGCGGGAGGGTCGTACGAGCAGTACTTC
CASSSDLAGGSYEQYF
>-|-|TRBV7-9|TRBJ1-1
TGTGCCAGCAGCTTAATATTTAGTTCTGCTTTCTTT
CASSLIFSSAFF
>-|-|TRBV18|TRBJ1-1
TGTGCCAGCTCTCCCCGGGGGGGCGGCACTGAAGCTTTCTTT
CASSPRGGGTEAFF
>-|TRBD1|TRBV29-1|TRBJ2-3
TGCAGCGCTAGGACAGGTTCCACAGATACGCAGTATTTT
CSARTGSTDTQYF
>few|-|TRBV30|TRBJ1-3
TGTGCCTGGGGGTTAGAGAGGCGAAACACCATATATTTT
CAWGLERRNTIYF
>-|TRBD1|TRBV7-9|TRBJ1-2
TGTGCCAGCAGCTTAGCGGGACAGATTTACACCTTC
CASSLAGQIYTF
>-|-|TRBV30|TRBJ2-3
TGTGCCTGGAGTGTGGCCGGACTGTCCACAGATACGCAGTATTTT
CAWSVAGLSTDTQYF
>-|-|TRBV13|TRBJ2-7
TGTGCCAGCAGCTCCCGGGACAAGGTTACCTACGAGCAGTACTTC
CASSSRDKVTYEQYF
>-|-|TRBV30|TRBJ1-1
TGTGCCTGGATTGCGGGGTTTTCGCCTAGAGCTTTCTTT
CAWIAGFSPRAFF
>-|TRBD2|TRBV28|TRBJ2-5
TGTGCCAGCAGGAGACTAGCGGGAGTTCAGGAGACCCAGTACTTC
CASRRLAGVQETQYF
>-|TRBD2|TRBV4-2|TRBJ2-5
TGTGCCAGCAGCCAAGACTGGGGGGGGGAGACCCAGTACTTC
CASSQDWGGETQYF
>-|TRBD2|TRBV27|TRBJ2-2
TGTGCCAGCAGTTTATTTATGAGGGGACTAGCGGGGGGGACGAACACCGGGGAGCTGTTTTTT
CASSLFMRGLAGGTNTGELFF
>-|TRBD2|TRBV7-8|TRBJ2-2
TGTGCCAGCAGCTTAACCCAGGGACTAGCGGGAACCCCCGGGGAGCTGTTTTTT
CASSLTQGLAGTPGELFF
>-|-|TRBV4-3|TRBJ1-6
TGCGCCAGCAGCCAAGAACTCACAGCCTATAATTCACCCCTCCACTTT
CASSQELTAYNSPLHF
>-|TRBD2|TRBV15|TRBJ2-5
TGTGCCACCAGGGAGGGGACTAGCGTTACAGAGACCCAGTACTTC
CATREGTSVTETQYF
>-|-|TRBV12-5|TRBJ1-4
TGTGCTAGTGGTGCCACCGGACAGACTCATAATGAAAAACTGTTTTTT
CASGATGQTHNEKLFF
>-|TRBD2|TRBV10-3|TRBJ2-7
TGTGCCATCAGTGAAAGCGGGGCCTCCTACGAGCAGTACTTC
CAISESGASYEQYF
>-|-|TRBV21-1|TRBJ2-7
TGTGCCAGCAGCAAGGAAGGACAGGGGAAGGCGGGCGAGCAGTACTTC
CASSKEGQGKAGEQYF
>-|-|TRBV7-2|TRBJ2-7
TGTGCCAGCAGCTCCAGGGGAGTCGGTGGCTACGAGCAGTACTTC
CASSSRGVGGYEQYF
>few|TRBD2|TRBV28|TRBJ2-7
TGTGCCAGCAGCACGAGCGGGAGCCAATCCTACGAGCAGTACTTC
CASSTSGSQSYEQYF
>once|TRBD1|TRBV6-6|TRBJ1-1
TGTGCCAGCAGTCCCGGACAGGGGGCATGGAACACTGAAGCTTTCTTT
CASSPGQGAWNTEAFF
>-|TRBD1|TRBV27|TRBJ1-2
TGTGCCAGCAGTCGGCCAGGGGGTGGCTACACCTTC
CASSRPGGGYTF
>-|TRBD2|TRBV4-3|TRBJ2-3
TGCGCCAGCAGCGCAGGACTAGCGGGAGGGGTGGATACGCAGTATTTT
CASSAGLAGGVDTQYF
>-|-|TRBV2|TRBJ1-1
TGTGCCAGCAGTGAAATCTGGAACACTGAAGCTTTCTTT
CASSEIWNTEAFF
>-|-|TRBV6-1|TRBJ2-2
TGTGCCAGCTCCCGGGGGCAGGGGAGGGTCGGGGAGCTGTTTTTT
CASSRGQGRVGELFF
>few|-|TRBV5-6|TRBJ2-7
TGTGCCAGCAGCTCCCGTACGGGGGAGCAGTACTTC
CASSSRTGEQYF
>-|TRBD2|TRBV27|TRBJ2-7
TGTGCCAGCAGATCTCAAATGCGGGGGAACGAGCAGTACTTC
CASRSQMRGNEQYF
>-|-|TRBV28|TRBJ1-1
TGTGCCAGCGGGCTCAGGGGCACTGAAGCTTTCTTT
CASGLRGTEAFF
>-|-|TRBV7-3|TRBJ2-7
TGTGCCAGCAGCTCTCAACTTGGCGGCGAGCAGTACTTC
CASSSQLGGEQYF
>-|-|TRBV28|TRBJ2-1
TGTGCCAGCAGCCCTGGCGGGGAAGACTCCTACAATGAGCAGTTCTTC
CASSPGGEDSYNEQFF
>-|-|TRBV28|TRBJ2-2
TGTGCCAGCGGCAGGGGGGACACCGGGGAGCTGTTTTTT
CASGRGDTGELFF
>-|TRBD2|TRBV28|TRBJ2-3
TGTGCCAGCAGTTTGCTGTTAACACTGACTAGCCTAACAGATACGCAGTATTTT
CASSLLLTLTSLTDTQYF